The clone carrying this T cell receptor (beta chain) was observed a single time. Its antigen is undetermined. This sample is drawn from a study of shared clonotypes between healthy human individuals. At the level of the study: CD4 naive cells filled three plates per donor, CD4 memory three, CD8 naive two and CD8 memory one.

The CDR3 is 14 amino acids. V lost 2 bases and J lost 7, with 14 bases in between. Germline V gives CDR1 MNHNS, CDR2 SASEGT. Study results and caveats: Represented genetic and exposure-history diversity was restricted by having few donors. Clonotype sharing across four donors was observed for around 4.5% of naive CD4 clonotypes.

DNA at 200 ng, some 31,000 T cell genomes, went into sorted-subset replicate PCRs. Profiling relied on immunoSEQ multiplex PCR, and the TCRdb table lists in-frame clones only, not all of them. The data show 2 million to 3 million clones, roughly 92% seen once. The source is a man in his late teens or twenties in good health. Sequencing was carried out using naive CD4+ T cells sorted from blood. Subset: CD45RA+ positively selected. V gene TRBV6-1 combines with J gene TRBJ1-2, with a tentative D call TRBD1 (5 bases). This CDR3 reads CASSEWGLLGGYTF. CDR3 sequence (DNA): TGTGCCAGCAGTGAATGGGGGTTATTAGGTGGCTACACCTTC.